Below are 30 T cell receptor beta chains sequenced from a single sample in a study of T cells in localized non-small cell lung cancer. Generated by immunoSEQ multiplex PCR, the TCRdb table keeps only in-frame clones and is missing some. This table holds over 45,000 clones, about 90% found once. The specimen was peripheral blood, collected before any cancer treatment. Receptor source: a man aged 40 to 70 with stage I squamous cell lung carcinoma.

The rearrangement uses TRBV19 and TRBJ2-2, with TRBD2 as a possible D gene (6 bases). CDR1 is LNHDA and CDR2 is SQIVND in the germline V gene (reference sequence). This CDR3 has 14 amino acids. Trimming stripped 7 bases from V and 1 base from J, with 10 bases between. The CDR3 protein is CASKLGGNTGELFF. The DNA for the CDR3 is TGTGCCAGTAAGCTGGGGGGGAACACCGGGGAGCTGTTTTTT.

The chain combines TRBV14 with TRBJ2-5; no reliable D call. Trimming took 1 base from V and 1 from J, leaving 4 bases between them. Looked up from germline, CDR1 is SGHDN and CDR2 is FVKESK. The CDR3 runs to 13 residues. CDR3 DNA: TGTGCCAGCAGCCAAGTTCTCCAAGAGACCCAGTACTTC. Amino acid sequence: CASSQVLQETQYF. The full variable domain, in which reference TRBV14 and TRBJ2-5 provide the parts outside the CDR3, is EAGVTQFPSHSVIEKGQTVTLRCDPISGHDNLYWYRRVMGKEIKFLLHFVKESKQDESGMPNNRFLAERTGGTYSTLKVQPAELEDSGVYFCASSQVLQETQYFGPGTRLLVL.

The V and J genes are TRBV19 and TRBJ2-1; 7 nucleotides line up with TRBD2. The CDR3 loop spans 17 amino acids. Per the germline V gene, CDR1 is LNHDA and CDR2 is SQIVND (reference sequence). V trimming: 4 bases; J trimming: 5 bases; junction bases outside the gene matches: 14. CDR3 amino acids: CASSTPRRQRDHNEQFF. Written as DNA, the CDR3 is TGTGCCAGTAGTACCCCCCGGCGCCAGCGGGACCACAATGAGCAGTTCTTC.

This chain's CDR3 is CASSLKAGHYEQYF. In DNA, the CDR3 is TGTGCCAGCAGCTTAAAAGCGGGACACTACGAGCAGTACTTC. The chain is built from TRBV7-8 and TRBJ2-7; tentatively, D is TRBD2 (7 bases). Trimming took off 2 bases at V and 3 bases at J, with 11 bases between the two ends. This CDR3 contains 14 residues. CDR1 is SGHVS and CDR2 is FQNEAQ in the germline V gene. The entire variable domain, with the rest obtained from reference TRBV7-8 and TRBJ2-7, is as follows: GAGVSQSPRYKVAKRGQDVALRCDPISGHVSLFWYQQALGQGPEFLTYFQNEAQLDKSGLPSDRFFAERPEGSVSTLKIQRTQQEDSAVYLCASSLKAGHYEQYFGPGTRLTVT.

The rearrangement links TRBV5-6 to TRBJ2-3; D gene ambiguous. This CDR3 contains 15 residues. Germline CDR1 SGHDT, CDR2 YYEEEE. The V end lost 1 base, the J end lost 1 base, and 10 bases lay between the germline ends. DNA of the CDR3: TGTGCCAGCAGCTTGTGGGTTTCCCGCACAGATACGCAGTATTTT. It encodes CASSLWVSRTDTQYF. The complete variable domain, with remaining parts taken from reference TRBV5-6 and TRBJ2-3, reads DAGVTQSPTHLIKTRGQQVTLRCSPKSGHDTVSWYQQALGQGPQFIFQYYEEEERQRGNFPDRFSGHQFPNYSSELNVNALLLGDSALYLCASSLWVSRTDTQYFGPGTRLTVL.

This sequence joins TRBV5-5 and TRBJ2-7; 8 nucleotides line up with TRBD2. With 0 bases clipped from V and 1 base from J, the junction kept 3 bases outside the gene matches. The CDR3 runs to 15 residues. Germline V CDR1 and CDR2: SGHKS, YYEKEE (reference sequence). The CDR3 reads CASSLGREASYEQYF. In DNA, the CDR3 is TGTGCCAGCAGCTTGGGGCGGGAGGCGTCCTACGAGCAGTACTTC.

The rearrangement joins TRBV28 to TRBJ2-3; no reliable D call. Germline values: CDR1 MDHEN, CDR2 SYDVKM. This CDR3 comprises 11 residues. V was cut by 11 bases and J by 6 bases, with 12 bases left in between. The CDR3 coding sequence is TGTGCCCATCGTAGGATGGATACGCAGTATTTT. Its protein is CAHRRMDTQYF.

This chain links TRBV4-3 with TRBJ2-1; 9 positions agree with TRBD1. With 0 bases clipped from V and 8 bases from J, the junction kept 8 bases outside the gene matches. The CDR3 consists of 16 residues. Germline loops: CDR1 LGHNA, CDR2 YSLEER. CDR3 sequence reads: CASSQEGRTGVDEQFF. CDR3 bases: TGCGCCAGCAGCCAAGAGGGGAGGACAGGGGTGGATGAGCAGTTCTTC.

This clone has only one observation. The CDR3 DNA reads as TGCAGCGTTGAAGAAGGAGCTAGTGAGCAGTTCTTC. It specifies CSVEEGASEQFF. The chain carries TRBV29-1 and TRBJ2-1; D is undetermined. The V end lost 0 bases, the J end lost 9 bases, and 9 bases lay between the germline ends. CDR3 length equals 12 residues. CDR1 is SQVTM, CDR2 ANQGSEA, per germline.

This sequence joins TRBV11-3 and TRBJ2-4, with D possibly being TRBD1 or TRBD2 (5 bases each). Trimming stripped 5 bases from V and 3 bases from J, with 17 bases between. CDR3 length: 16 amino acids. In germline, CDR1 is SGHNT, CDR2 YENEEA. The CDR3 bases are TGTGCCAGCAGCCCCAATTCGGGGCAGGGCAAAAACATTCAGTACTTC. It is translated as CASSPNSGQGKNIQYF.

The genes are TRBV5-7 and TRBJ1-3; D possibly corresponds to TRBD1 (6 bases). TRBV5-7 is flagged as an ORF with uncertain function. The CDR3 runs 14 residues. The ends were cut back, 6 bases at V and 5 bases at J, with 15 bases in the middle. CDR3 coding DNA: TGTGCCAGCATAGGCCGCGGACAGCGAAACACCATATATTTT. This translates into CASIGRGQRNTIYF.

V gene TRBV19 combines with J gene TRBJ2-1; TRBD2 matches 8 bases. The germline CDR1 and CDR2 sequences are LNHDA and SQIVND (reference sequence). CDR3 length: 16 residues. V was clipped by 1 base and J by 7 bases; unmatched bases: 9. The CDR3 reads CASSIVGAGGGNEQFF. CDR3 sequence (DNA): TGTGCCAGTAGTATAGTGGGGGCCGGCGGGGGGAATGAGCAGTTCTTC.

This chain links TRBV30 with TRBJ2-1; no firm D call. In germline, CDR1 is GTSNPN, CDR2 SVGIG (reference sequence). The V end was cut by 1 base, the J end by 4 bases, with 5 bases between. CDR3 length: 12 residues. CDR3 nucleotides: TGTGCCTGGAGTGACAGATACAATGAGCAGTTCTTC. Encoded protein: CAWSDRYNEQFF.

V usage is TRBV28 and J usage is TRBJ2-2; D is unclear. V was cut by 6 bases and J by 3 bases, with 5 bases left in between. The length of the CDR3 is 12 residues. In germline, CDR1 is MDHEN, CDR2 SYDVKM. This CDR3 reads CASRRYTGELFF. The CDR3 DNA is TGTGCCAGCAGGCGCTACACCGGGGAGCTGTTTTTT.

The chain is built from TRBV7-6 and TRBJ1-3; no clear D. The V end was cut by 2 bases, the J end by 1 base, with 9 bases between. Germline values: CDR1 SGHVS, CDR2 FNYEAQ. CDR3 size: 15 residues. The CDR3 coding sequence is TGTGCCAGCAGCTTAATCCGAGGGTCTGGAAACACCATATATTTT. Translation: CASSLIRGSGNTIYF.

This sequence joins TRBV5-4 and TRBJ1-1, with D perhaps TRBD1 (6 bases). The V and J ends lost 2 bases and 0 bases respectively, with 14 bases between them. Per germline, CDR1 SGHNT and CDR2 YYREEE (reference sequence). The CDR3 is made up of 16 amino acids. The CDR3 loop is CASSFPSRGMNTEAFF. The DNA of the CDR3 is TGTGCCAGCAGCTTTCCCTCCAGGGGAATGAACACTGAAGCTTTCTTT.

The chain joins TRBV6-1 to TRBJ2-5; 7 bases agree with TRBD1. This CDR3 spans 13 amino acids. Germline V CDR1 and CDR2: MNHNS, SASEGT. J gave up 3 bases and V 6 bases, and 4 bases lay outside the gene matches. CDR3: CASRTGSEETQYF. The DNA of the CDR3 is TGTGCCAGCAGGACAGGGTCTGAAGAGACCCAGTACTTC.

The chain joins TRBV6-1 to TRBJ2-3; 8 bases match TRBD2. The ends lost 4 bases at V and 4 bases at J; junction bases unmatched: 10. This CDR3 comprises 16 residues. Per the germline V gene, CDR1 is MNHNS and CDR2 is SASEGT. The CDR3 sequence is CASSVREGGASDTQYF. The CDR3 region has the DNA TGTGCCAGCAGTGTCCGGGAGGGAGGAGCATCAGATACGCAGTATTTT.

The rearrangement links TRBV6-5 to TRBJ2-3, with D possibly being TRBD2 (6 bases). V was cut by 6 bases and J by 0 bases, with 13 bases left in between. CDR1 and CDR2 (germline): MNHEY, SVGAGI. The CDR3 contains 15 residues. CDR3 nucleotides: TGTGCCAGCAGGAATAGCGGAGCTAGCACAGATACGCAGTATTTT. It encodes CASRNSGASTDTQYF.

The chain is built from TRBV5-1 and TRBJ2-5, with 13 bases matching TRBD2. The CDR3 has 14 residues. Losses at the gene ends were 5 bases for V and 5 bases for J; bases not matched to a gene: 3. Germline V lookup: CDR1 SGHRS, CDR2 YFSETQ. Here the CDR3 reads CASRGLAGIETQYF. Here the CDR3 DNA reads TGCGCCAGCAGGGGACTAGCGGGAATCGAGACCCAGTACTTC.

The chain links TRBV28 to TRBJ1-3; no firm D call. With 5 bases removed from V and 0 bases from J, the gap between germline ends came to 14 bases. Germline V gives CDR1 MDHEN, CDR2 SYDVKM. The CDR3 totals 16 residues. The CDR3 sequence is CASSPTGFSSGNTIYF. CDR3 nucleotide sequence: TGTGCCAGCAGTCCGACGGGCTTTAGCTCTGGAAACACCATATATTTT.

This clone was observed a handful of times. This sequence joins TRBV7-8 and TRBJ2-3, with 11 bases lining up with TRBD2. Germline-derived CDR1 and CDR2 are SGHVS and FQNEAQ. The CDR3 covers 19 residues. Unmatched junction bases numbered 8, after V lost 0 bases and J lost 0 bases. DNA for the CDR3: TGTGCCAGCAGCTTAGCTGGGACTAGCGGAATCGAAAGCACAGATACGCAGTATTTT. This codes for CASSLAGTSGIESTDTQYF.

This clone was seen just once. This chain uses TRBV19 with TRBJ1-2, with D hard to call. The CDR3 has 15 residues. Between the trimmed V and J ends, which lost 6 bases and 4 bases, there was a span of 18 bases. Germline V CDR1 and CDR2: LNHDA, SQIVND (reference sequence). CDR3 in amino acids: CASRGLAPTIYGYTF. The DNA of the CDR3 is TGTGCCAGTAGGGGCCTAGCCCCAACGATCTATGGCTACACCTTC.

The chain uses TRBV7-9 and TRBJ2-1; D is possibly TRBD1 (5 bases). The CDR3 has 14 residues. Germline CDR1 SEHNR, CDR2 FQNEAQ (reference sequence). The germline V and J ends were trimmed by 1 base and 4 bases, with 8 bases remaining between them. The CDR3 region has the DNA TGTGCCAGCAGCTTAGGTGGACAATACAATGAGCAGTTCTTC. Amino acid sequence: CASSLGGQYNEQFF.

The chain employs TRBV27 and TRBJ2-7, with TRBD1 matching over 9 bases. This CDR3 comprises 14 residues. Germline lookup yields CDR1 MNHEY and CDR2 SMNVEV (reference sequence). V lost 6 bases and J lost 5; bases outside the gene matches: 8. CDR3 amino acids: CASSPGTGINEQYF. CDR3 in DNA: TGTGCCAGCAGCCCTGGGACAGGGATCAACGAGCAGTACTTC.

This chain uses TRBV6-1 with TRBJ2-7; tentative D call: TRBD2 (5 bases). With 6 bases removed from V and 12 bases from J, the gap between germline ends came to 27 bases. The germline V gene encodes CDR1 MNHNS and CDR2 SASEGT. The CDR3 totals 15 residues. Here the CDR3 DNA reads TGTGCCAGCAGCCAAGAGGGAGCGGTGTCCTCTTCGCTGTACTTC. Encoded protein: CASSQEGAVSSSLYF.

This chain connects TRBV4-3 to TRBJ2-5; 11 positions match TRBD2. V gave up 4 bases and J gave up 2 bases; unmatched junction bases: 6. This CDR3 comprises 16 residues. Germline V gene data show CDR1 as LGHNA and CDR2 as YSLEER. CDR3 DNA: TGCGCCAGCAGCCCGACTAGCGGGACTCAACAAGAGACCCAGTACTTC. As protein: CASSPTSGTQQETQYF.

This clone came up a few times. The chain employs TRBV27 and TRBJ1-5, with 9 bases identical to TRBD1. V lost 6 bases to trimming and J lost 0 bases; unmatched junction nucleotides: 9. Germline assignment: CDR1 MNHEY and CDR2 SMNVEV (reference sequence). The CDR3 is 17 amino acids. DNA for the CDR3: TGTGCCAGCAGACGCGGGACAGGGAGATATAGCAATCAGCCCCAGCATTTT. Protein product: CASRRGTGRYSNQPQHF.

J is TRBJ2-5 and V is TRBV5-5; D remains ambiguous. The CDR3 extends over 16 amino acids. Germline CDR1 reads SGHKS; CDR2 reads YYEKEE (reference sequence). Trimming removed 2 bases at V and 0 bases at J, with 14 bases between. CDR3 in amino acids: CASSLLVGLYQETQYF. DNA for the CDR3: TGTGCCAGCAGCTTACTGGTCGGCCTGTACCAAGAGACCCAGTACTTC.

The V gene is TRBV28, the J gene TRBJ1-4, with 7 bases fitting TRBD1. Germline CDR1 and CDR2: MDHEN and SYDVKM. The CDR3 has 15 amino acids. V lost 5 bases to trimming and J lost 6 bases; unmatched junction nucleotides: 9. CDR3 amino acids: CASSPRQGFYEKLFF. The CDR3 nucleotides read TGTGCCAGCAGTCCCAGACAGGGCTTCTATGAAAAACTGTTTTTT.